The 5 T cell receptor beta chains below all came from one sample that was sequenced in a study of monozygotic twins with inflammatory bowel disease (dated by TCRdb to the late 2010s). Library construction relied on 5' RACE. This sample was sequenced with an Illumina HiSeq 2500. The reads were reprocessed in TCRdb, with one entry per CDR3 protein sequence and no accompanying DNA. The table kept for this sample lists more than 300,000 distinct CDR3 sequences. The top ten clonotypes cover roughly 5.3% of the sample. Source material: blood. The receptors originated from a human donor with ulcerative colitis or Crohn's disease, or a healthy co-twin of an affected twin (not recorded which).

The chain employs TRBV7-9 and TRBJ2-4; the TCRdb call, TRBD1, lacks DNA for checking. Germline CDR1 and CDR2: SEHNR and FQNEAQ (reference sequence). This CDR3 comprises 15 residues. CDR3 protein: CASSLSKTGKNIQYF.

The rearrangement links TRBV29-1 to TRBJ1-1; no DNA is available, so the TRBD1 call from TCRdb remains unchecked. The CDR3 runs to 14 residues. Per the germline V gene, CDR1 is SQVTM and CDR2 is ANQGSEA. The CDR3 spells CSARLGQGSFEAFF.

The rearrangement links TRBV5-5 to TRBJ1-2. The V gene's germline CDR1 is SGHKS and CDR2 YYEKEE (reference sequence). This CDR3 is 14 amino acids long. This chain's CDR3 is CASSILGGNYGYTF.

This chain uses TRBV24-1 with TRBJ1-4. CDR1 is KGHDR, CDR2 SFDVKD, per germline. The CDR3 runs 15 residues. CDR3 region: CATSTKDGSNEKLFF.

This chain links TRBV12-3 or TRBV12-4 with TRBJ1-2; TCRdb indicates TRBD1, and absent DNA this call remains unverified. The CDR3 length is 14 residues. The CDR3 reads CASSLGQGAYGYTF.